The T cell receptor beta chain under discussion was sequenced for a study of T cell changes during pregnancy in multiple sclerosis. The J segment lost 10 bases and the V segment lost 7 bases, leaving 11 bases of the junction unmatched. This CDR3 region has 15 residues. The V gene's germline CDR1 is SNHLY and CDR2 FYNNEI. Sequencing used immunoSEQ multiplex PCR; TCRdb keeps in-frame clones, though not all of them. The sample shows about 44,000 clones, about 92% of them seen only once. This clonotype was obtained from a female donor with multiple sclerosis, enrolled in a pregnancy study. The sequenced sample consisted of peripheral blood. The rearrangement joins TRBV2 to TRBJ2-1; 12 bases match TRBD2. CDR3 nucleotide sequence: TGTGCCAGCAAGGACGGACTAGCGGGATTAAGAGAGCAGTTCTTC. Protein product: CASKDGLAGLREQFF.